The rows below give T cell receptor beta chains drawn from one sample of a study of shared clonotypes between healthy human individuals. TCRdb keeps only in-frame clones here, not all; method: immunoSEQ multiplex PCR. The top ten hold over 1% of the sample, which has over a million clones, roughly 97% seen once. The source material was naive CD4+ T cells sorted from blood. These receptors were collected from a man younger than 40 in good health. The CDR3 runs from the conserved cysteine through the conserved F or W. The order of the fields is V gene, clone size, J gene, D gene, CDR3 DNA, CDR3 protein. The D gene is left open where the match is weak. Not every row has a clone size; where given, it reads once, few, many or a size class.

v_gene: TRBV6-1; abundance: .; j_gene: TRBJ2-7; d_gene: .; CDR3nt: TGTGCCAGCAGTGAAGGCGAAAGCTCCTACGAGCAGTACTTC; CDR3aa: CASSEGESSYEQYF
v_gene: TRBV5-1; abundance: .; j_gene: TRBJ2-1; d_gene: TRBD2; CDR3nt: TGCGCCAGCAGCTTACCGGGACTAGCGGGAGGCAATGAGCAGTTCTTC; CDR3aa: CASSLPGLAGGNEQFF
v_gene: TRBV5-4; abundance: .; j_gene: TRBJ2-7; d_gene: TRBD2; CDR3nt: TGTGCCAGCAGGGGGGAAATAGCGGGAGCCCGGGAGTACTTC; CDR3aa: CASRGEIAGAREYF
v_gene: TRBV7-2; abundance: .; j_gene: TRBJ2-7; d_gene: .; CDR3nt: TGTGCCAGCAGCCATTCTAGCCGATTATACGAGCAGTACTTC; CDR3aa: CASSHSSRLYEQYF
v_gene: TRBV5-4; abundance: .; j_gene: TRBJ2-4; d_gene: TRBD2; CDR3nt: TGTGCCAGCAGCTTGGGAACTAGCGGTCCCCGGGCAAACATTCAGTACTTC; CDR3aa: CASSLGTSGPRANIQYF
v_gene: TRBV4-3; abundance: .; j_gene: TRBJ2-7; d_gene: .; CDR3nt: TGCGCCAGCAGCCCCCGGCTTAGCGGTCCCTACGAGCAGTACTTC; CDR3aa: CASSPRLSGPYEQYF
v_gene: TRBV9; abundance: .; j_gene: TRBJ2-1; d_gene: TRBD2; CDR3nt: TGTGCCAGCAGTCCGGGACTAGCGGGGGCTATAGGGCAGTTCTTC; CDR3aa: CASSPGLAGAIGQFF
v_gene: TRBV7-2; abundance: .; j_gene: TRBJ1-5; d_gene: .; CDR3nt: TGTGCCAGCAGCTTACTCGGTGAGGGGTATCAGCCCCAGCATTTT; CDR3aa: CASSLLGEGYQPQHF
v_gene: TRBV18; abundance: .; j_gene: TRBJ2-1; d_gene: TRBD2; CDR3nt: TGTGCCAGCTCACCTGAGCGGGAGGACTACAATGAGCAGTTCTTC; CDR3aa: CASSPEREDYNEQFF
v_gene: TRBV5-6; abundance: .; j_gene: TRBJ2-1; d_gene: TRBD1; CDR3nt: TGTGCCAGCAGCTTTTATCGGACAGGGGGCTTCTACAATGAGCAGTTCTTC; CDR3aa: CASSFYRTGGFYNEQFF
v_gene: TRBV5-6; abundance: once; j_gene: TRBJ1-2; d_gene: .; CDR3nt: TGTGCCAGCAGCTTAAAAGGGGTCTATGGCTACACCTTC; CDR3aa: CASSLKGVYGYTF
v_gene: TRBV20-1; abundance: .; j_gene: TRBJ2-5; d_gene: .; CDR3nt: TGCAGTGGTCTAAACGGGGAGACCCAGTACTTC; CDR3aa: CSGLNGETQYF
v_gene: TRBV29-1; abundance: .; j_gene: TRBJ2-3; d_gene: .; CDR3nt: TGCAGCGTCTCCCCATTTCCCAGCGGAAGGGGAACAGATACGCAGTATTTT; CDR3aa: CSVSPFPSGRGTDTQYF
v_gene: TRBV11-2; abundance: .; j_gene: TRBJ2-6; d_gene: TRBD2; CDR3nt: TGTGCCAGCAGCTATAGCGGGAACTCTGGGGCCAACGTCCTGACTTTC; CDR3aa: CASSYSGNSGANVLTF